One sample yielded the 2 T cell receptor beta chains listed below, sequenced in a study of T cell repertoires in cytomegalovirus infection. TCRdb used MiXCR to reprocess the reads, holding one entry per CDR3 protein. The sample has about a million distinct CDR3 sequences, around a third seen once. These TCRs are of unknown antigen specificity. This specimen was cultured CD8+ T cells from PBMCs, taken from culture after CMV antigen stimulation. The receptors derive from a human donor in good health (CMV status not recorded). Some clones in this sample may be carry-over from other donors' samples.

The V and J genes are TRBV3-1 and TRBJ2-1; 12 nucleotides agree with TRBD2. CDR3 size: 16 residues. CDR1 is LGHDT and CDR2 is YNNKEL in the germline V gene (reference sequence). Trimming cost V 5 bases and J 4 bases; bases outside gene matches: 6. The DNA for the CDR3 is TGTGCCAGCAGCATTACAGGACTAGCGGGGTACAATGAGCAGTTCTTC. Its translation is CASSITGLAGYNEQFF.

There are many counts of this clonotype. The rearrangement links TRBV5-6 to TRBJ2-5, with D possibly being TRBD2 (5 bases). CDR1 and CDR2 (germline): SGHDT, YYEEEE. V gave up 1 base and J gave up 5 bases, with 12 bases separating them. This CDR3 contains 14 residues. CDR3 sequence reads: CASSLNSPGETQYF. The CDR3 DNA is TGTGCCAGCAGCTTGAACTCACCGGGGGAGACCCAGTACTTC.